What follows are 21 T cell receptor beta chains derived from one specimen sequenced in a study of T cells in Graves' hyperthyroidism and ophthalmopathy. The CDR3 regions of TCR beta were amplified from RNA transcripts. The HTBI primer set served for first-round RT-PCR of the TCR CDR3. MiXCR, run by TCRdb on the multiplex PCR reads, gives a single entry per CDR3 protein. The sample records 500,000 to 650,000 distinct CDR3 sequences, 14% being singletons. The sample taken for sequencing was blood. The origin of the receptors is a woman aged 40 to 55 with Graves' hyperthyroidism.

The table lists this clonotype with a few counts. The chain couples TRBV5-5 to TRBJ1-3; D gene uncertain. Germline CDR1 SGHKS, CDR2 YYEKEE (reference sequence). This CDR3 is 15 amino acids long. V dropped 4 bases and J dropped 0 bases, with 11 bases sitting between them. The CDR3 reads CASSQVGYSGNTIYF. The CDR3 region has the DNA TGTGCCAGCAGCCAGGTGGGGTACTCTGGAAACACCATATATTTT.

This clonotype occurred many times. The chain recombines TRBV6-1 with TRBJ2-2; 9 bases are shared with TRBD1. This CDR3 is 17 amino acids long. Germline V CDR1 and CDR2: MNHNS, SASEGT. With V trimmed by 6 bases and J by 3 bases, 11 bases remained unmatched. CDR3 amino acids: CASREKPGQGHTGELFF. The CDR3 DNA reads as TGTGCCAGCAGGGAGAAACCGGGACAGGGACACACCGGGGAGCTGTTTTTT.

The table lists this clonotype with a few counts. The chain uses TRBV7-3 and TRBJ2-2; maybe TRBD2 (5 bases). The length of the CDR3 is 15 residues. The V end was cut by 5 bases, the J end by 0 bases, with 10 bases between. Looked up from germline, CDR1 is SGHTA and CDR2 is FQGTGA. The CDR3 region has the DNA TGTGCCAGCAGCCCCGGGATAGCGAACACCGGGGAGCTGTTTTTT. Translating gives CASSPGIANTGELFF.

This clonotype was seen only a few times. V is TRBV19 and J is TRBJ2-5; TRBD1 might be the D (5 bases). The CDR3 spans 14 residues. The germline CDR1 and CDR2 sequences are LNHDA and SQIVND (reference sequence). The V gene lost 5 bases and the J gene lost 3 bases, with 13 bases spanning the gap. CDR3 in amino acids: CASSPVPREETQYF. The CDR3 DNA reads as TGTGCCAGTAGTCCGGTCCCCAGGGAAGAGACCCAGTACTTC.

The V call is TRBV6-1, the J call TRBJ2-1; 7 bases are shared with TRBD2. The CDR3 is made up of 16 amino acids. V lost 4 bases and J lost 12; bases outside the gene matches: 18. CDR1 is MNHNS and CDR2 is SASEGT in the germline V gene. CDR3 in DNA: TGTGCCAGCAGTGCTCGCGGTAGCGGGTACGGTAACAGGCAGTTCTTC. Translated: CASSARGSGYGNRQFF.

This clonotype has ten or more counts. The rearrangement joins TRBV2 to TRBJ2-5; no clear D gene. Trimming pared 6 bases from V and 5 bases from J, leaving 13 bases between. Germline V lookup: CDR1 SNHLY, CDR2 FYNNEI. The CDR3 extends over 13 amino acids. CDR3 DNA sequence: TGTGCCAGCAGGACGACTCCCGTTGAGACCCAGTACTTC. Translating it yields CASRTTPVETQYF.

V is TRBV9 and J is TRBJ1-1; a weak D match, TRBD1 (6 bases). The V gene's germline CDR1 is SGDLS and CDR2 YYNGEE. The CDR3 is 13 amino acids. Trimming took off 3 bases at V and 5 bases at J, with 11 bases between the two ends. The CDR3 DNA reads TGTGCCAGCAGCGCCCACCAGGGGACTGAAGCTTTCTTT. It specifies CASSAHQGTEAFF.

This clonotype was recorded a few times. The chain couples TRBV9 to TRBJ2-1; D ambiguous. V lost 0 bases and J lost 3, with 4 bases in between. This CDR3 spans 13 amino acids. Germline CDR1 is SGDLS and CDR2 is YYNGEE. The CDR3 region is CASSVADYNEQFF. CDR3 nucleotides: TGTGCCAGCAGCGTAGCTGACTACAATGAGCAGTTCTTC.

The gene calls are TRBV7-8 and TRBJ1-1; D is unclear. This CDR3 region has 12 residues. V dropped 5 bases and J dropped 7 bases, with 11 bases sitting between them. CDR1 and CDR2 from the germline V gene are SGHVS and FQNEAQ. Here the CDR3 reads CASSIGRGEAFF. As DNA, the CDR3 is TGTGCCAGCAGCATAGGACGGGGTGAAGCTTTCTTT.

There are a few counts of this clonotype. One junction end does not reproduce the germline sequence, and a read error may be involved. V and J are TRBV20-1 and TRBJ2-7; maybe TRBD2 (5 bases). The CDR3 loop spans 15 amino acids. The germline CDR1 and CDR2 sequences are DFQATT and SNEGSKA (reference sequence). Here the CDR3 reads CSARGLPSSSHEQYF. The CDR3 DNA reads TGCAGTGCTCGTGGACTCCCGTCGAGCTCCCACGAGCAGTACTTC.

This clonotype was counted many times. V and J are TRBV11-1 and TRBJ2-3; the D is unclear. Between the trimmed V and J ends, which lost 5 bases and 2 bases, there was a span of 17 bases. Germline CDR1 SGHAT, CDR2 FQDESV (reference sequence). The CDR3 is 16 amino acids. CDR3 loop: CASSGKVERVTDTQYF. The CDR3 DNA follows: TGTGCCAGCAGCGGAAAGGTCGAGCGAGTCACAGATACGCAGTATTTT.

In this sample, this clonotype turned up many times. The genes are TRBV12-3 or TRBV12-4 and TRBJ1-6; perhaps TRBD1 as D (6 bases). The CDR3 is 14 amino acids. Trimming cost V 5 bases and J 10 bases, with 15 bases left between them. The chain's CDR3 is CASSATGSRSPLHF. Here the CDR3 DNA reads TGTGCCAGCAGTGCTACAGGGTCGCGGTCACCCCTCCACTTT.

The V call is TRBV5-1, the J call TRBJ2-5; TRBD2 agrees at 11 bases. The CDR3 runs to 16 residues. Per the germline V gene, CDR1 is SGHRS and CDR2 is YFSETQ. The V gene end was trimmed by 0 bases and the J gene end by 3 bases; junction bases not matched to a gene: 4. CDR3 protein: CASSLGASGGKETQYF. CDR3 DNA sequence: TGCGCCAGCAGCTTGGGAGCTAGCGGGGGGAAAGAGACCCAGTACTTC. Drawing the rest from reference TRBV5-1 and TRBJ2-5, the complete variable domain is KAGVTQTPRYLIKTRGQQVTLSCSPISGHRSVSWYQQTPGQGLQFLFEYFSETQRNKGNFPGRFSGRQFSNSRSEMNVSTLELGDSALYLCASSLGASGGKETQYFGPGTRLLVL.

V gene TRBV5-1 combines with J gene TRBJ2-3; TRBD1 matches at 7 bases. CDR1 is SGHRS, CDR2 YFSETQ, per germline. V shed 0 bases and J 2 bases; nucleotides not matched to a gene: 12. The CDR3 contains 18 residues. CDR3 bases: TGCGCCAGCAGCTTGGGCGGCTCCGGGACAGTCTTCACAGATACGCAGTATTTT. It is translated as CASSLGGSGTVFTDTQYF.

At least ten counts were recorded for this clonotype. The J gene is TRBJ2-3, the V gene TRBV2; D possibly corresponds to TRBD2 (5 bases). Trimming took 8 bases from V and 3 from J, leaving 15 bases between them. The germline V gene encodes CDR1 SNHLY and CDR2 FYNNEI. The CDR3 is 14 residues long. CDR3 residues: CASSIRERTDTQYF. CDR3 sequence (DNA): TGTGCCAGCTCCATAAGGGAGAGGACAGATACGCAGTATTTT. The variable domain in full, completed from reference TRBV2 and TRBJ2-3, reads EPEVTQTPSHQVTQMGQEVILRCVPISNHLYFYWYRQILGQKVEFLVSFYNNEISEKSEIFDDQFSVERPDGSNFTLKIRSTKLEDSAMYFCASSIRERTDTQYFGPGTRLTVL.

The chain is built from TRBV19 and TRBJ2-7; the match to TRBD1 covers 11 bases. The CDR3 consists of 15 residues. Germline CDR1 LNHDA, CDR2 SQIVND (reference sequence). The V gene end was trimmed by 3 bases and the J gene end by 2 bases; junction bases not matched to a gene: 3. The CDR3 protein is CASSMEGQGAYEQYF. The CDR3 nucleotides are TGTGCCAGTAGTATGGAGGGACAGGGGGCCTACGAGCAGTACTTC. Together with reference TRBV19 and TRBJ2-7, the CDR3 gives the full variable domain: DGGITQSPKYLFRKEGQNVTLSCEQNLNHDAMYWYRQDPGQGLRLIYYSQIVNDFQKGDIAEGYSVSREKKESFPLTVTSAQKNPTAFYLCASSMEGQGAYEQYFGPGTRLTVT.

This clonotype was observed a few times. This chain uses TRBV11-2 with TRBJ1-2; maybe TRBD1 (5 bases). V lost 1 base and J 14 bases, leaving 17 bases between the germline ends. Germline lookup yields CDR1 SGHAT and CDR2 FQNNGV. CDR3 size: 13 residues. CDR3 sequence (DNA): TGTGCCAGCAGCTTAGGCGTCGGGGGTTCGGGGACCTTC. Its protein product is CASSLGVGGSGTF.

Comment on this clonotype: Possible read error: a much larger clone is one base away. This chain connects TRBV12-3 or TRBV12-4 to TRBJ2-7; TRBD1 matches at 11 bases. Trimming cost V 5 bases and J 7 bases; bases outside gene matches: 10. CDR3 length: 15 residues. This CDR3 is CASSTGTGGNGEQYF. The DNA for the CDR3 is TGTGCCAGCAGTACCGGGACAGGGGGGAATGGGGAGCAGTACTTC.

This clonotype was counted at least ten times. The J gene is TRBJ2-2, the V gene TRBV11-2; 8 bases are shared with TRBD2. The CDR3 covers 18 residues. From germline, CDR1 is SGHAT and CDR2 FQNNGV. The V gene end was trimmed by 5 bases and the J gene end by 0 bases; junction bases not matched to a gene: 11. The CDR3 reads CASSPTYGSGANTGELFF. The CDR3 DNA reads TGTGCCAGCAGCCCGACCTATGGTAGCGGGGCGAACACCGGGGAGCTGTTTTTT.

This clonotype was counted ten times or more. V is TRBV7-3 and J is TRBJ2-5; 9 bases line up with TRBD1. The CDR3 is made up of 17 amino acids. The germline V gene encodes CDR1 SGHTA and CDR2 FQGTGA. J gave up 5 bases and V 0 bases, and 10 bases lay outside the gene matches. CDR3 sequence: CASSLTQGQGVLETQYF. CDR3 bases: TGTGCCAGCAGCTTAACGCAGGGACAGGGAGTTTTGGAGACCCAGTACTTC.

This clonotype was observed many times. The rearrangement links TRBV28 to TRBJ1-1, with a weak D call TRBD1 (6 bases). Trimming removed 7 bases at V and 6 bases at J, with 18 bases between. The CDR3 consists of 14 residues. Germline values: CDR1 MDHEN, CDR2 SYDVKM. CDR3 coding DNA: TGTGCCAGCACTACCACAGGGAGGAGTGCTGAAGCTTTCTTT. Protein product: CASTTTGRSAEAFF.